Each of the 27 T cell receptor beta chains below was sequenced from the same sample in a study of shared clonotypes between healthy human individuals. Clones were read by immunoSEQ multiplex PCR, and TCRdb kept only the in-frame ones, dropping some. The data show roughly 320,000 clones, roughly 87% seen once. The material sequenced was memory CD8+ T cells sorted from blood. Subset here: CD45RO+ cells pooled with CCR7-negative TemRA cells. These receptors were taken from a man between 18 and 29 years old in good health.

The chain employs TRBV4-2 and TRBJ2-7; 8 bases map to TRBD1. CDR3 length equals 15 residues. Germline CDR1 is LGHNA and CDR2 is YNFKEQ. After removal of 2 bases from V and 2 bases from J, the junction contained 5 bases not matched to a gene. The CDR3 nucleotides read TGTGCCAGCAGCCAAACCGGGACAGGACCCTACGAGCAGTACTTC. Translating gives CASSQTGTGPYEQYF.

V usage is TRBV7-8 and J usage is TRBJ2-2, with D perhaps assigned TRBD1 or TRBD2 (5 bases each). Trimming cost V 5 bases and J 5 bases, with 15 bases left between them. The CDR3 length is 15 residues. Germline V gene lookup returns CDR1 SGHVS and CDR2 FQNEAQ. The CDR3 DNA reads TGTGCCAGCAGCCTAAGGGACCAGCGGACCGGGGAGCTGTTTTTT. It encodes CASSLRDQRTGELFF.

This sequence joins TRBV4-2 and TRBJ2-5, with TRBD2 as a possible D gene (5 bases). CDR1 and CDR2 from the germline V gene are LGHNA and YNFKEQ. V dropped 5 bases and J dropped 5 bases, with 12 bases sitting between them. The length of the CDR3 is 13 residues. This CDR3 is CASSSRVGETQYF. The CDR3 nucleotides are TGTGCCAGCAGCTCGAGGGTAGGGGAGACCCAGTACTTC.

The V gene is TRBV2, the J gene TRBJ2-7; D unresolved. The CDR3 contains 15 residues. CDR1 is SNHLY and CDR2 is FYNNEI in the germline V gene. V was trimmed by 7 bases and J by 0 bases, leaving 16 bases between them. In DNA form, the CDR3 reads TGTGCCAGCACCTTCCCGGACGGGCGCTCCTACGAGCAGTACTTC. It encodes CASTFPDGRSYEQYF.

Points on this clone: Germline is not matched at one junction end, which may reflect a read error. The J gene is TRBJ1-3, the V gene TRBV7-7; D is undetermined. The germline CDR1 and CDR2 sequences are SSHAT and FNYEAQ (reference sequence). The CDR3 has 19 residues. The CDR3 here is CASSPNTATPSGIVDTIYF. The CDR3, as DNA: TGTGCTAGCAGCCCGAATACTGCCACTCCCTCTGGAATTGTAGACACCATATATTTT.

The table lists this clone with a count of one. A much larger clonotype is one base distant, so this may be a read error. This rearrangement joins TRBV13 to TRBJ2-5; D remains ambiguous. The CDR3 length is 13 residues. Germline CDR1 PRHDT, CDR2 FYEKMQ (reference sequence). CDR3 amino acids: CASSFAYQEAQYF. The CDR3 DNA reads TGTGCCAGCAGCTTCGCGTACCAAGAGGCCCAGTACTTC.

The chain carries TRBV2 and TRBJ2-3; 8 bases match TRBD2. The germline V gene encodes CDR1 SNHLY and CDR2 FYNNEI. This CDR3 contains 18 residues. Germline trimming cut 7 bases from V and 1 base from J; bases unmatched to any gene: 16. DNA of the CDR3: TGTGCCAGCACTCCCGGTTCGGGAGGGCCGGTCGGCACAGATACGCAGTATTTT. Its protein product is CASTPGSGGPVGTDTQYF.

J is TRBJ1-5 and V is TRBV2; D unresolved. This CDR3 contains 13 residues. Germline CDR1 reads SNHLY; CDR2 reads FYNNEI. V lost 3 bases and J 6 bases, leaving 9 bases between the germline ends. CDR3 protein: CASSEAAAQPQHF. Written as DNA, the CDR3 is TGTGCCAGCAGTGAGGCGGCTGCTCAGCCCCAGCATTTT.

This chain joins TRBV10-2 and TRBJ2-1; 12 bases are shared with TRBD2. Germline CDR1 reads WSHSY; CDR2 reads SAAADI. This CDR3 is 17 amino acids long. V trimming: 7 bases; J trimming: 14 bases; junction bases outside the gene matches: 21. The DNA for the CDR3 is TGCGCCAGCAAGGCTAGCGGGGGGGCCTGGTGGCCTATGAATGAGTTCTTC. It translates to CASKASGGAWWPMNEFF.

The chain joins TRBV4-1 to TRBJ2-3; D may be TRBD1 or TRBD2 (6 bases each). Germline CDR1 and CDR2: MGHRA and YSYEKL. V lost 1 base, J lost 3 bases, and 14 bases lay in between. This CDR3 is 16 amino acids long. CDR3 DNA sequence: TGCGCCAGCAGCCAAGTACGGGGGCCGTGGACAGATACGCAGTATTTT. Its translation: CASSQVRGPWTDTQYF.

The genes are TRBV19 and TRBJ2-7, with D perhaps TRBD2 (6 bases). The CDR3 is made up of 12 amino acids. V shed 3 bases and J shed 5 bases, with 8 bases lying between them. CDR1 LNHDA and CDR2 SQIVND come from the germline V gene (reference sequence). The CDR3 sequence: CASSMGGDEQYF. The CDR3 region has the DNA TGTGCCAGTAGTATGGGAGGCGACGAGCAGTACTTC.

The chain carries TRBV28 and TRBJ1-2; the D gene is possibly TRBD1 (6 bases). The CDR3 contains 12 residues. V was clipped by 10 bases and J by 8 bases, with 17 bases between them. CDR1 is MDHEN, CDR2 SYDVKM, per germline. The CDR3 region is CAIAPGGHGYTF. CDR3 DNA: TGTGCCATCGCCCCGGGGGGGCACGGCTACACCTTC.

The sample holds many counts of this clone. This chain links TRBV30 with TRBJ2-5; D gene unclear. The length of the CDR3 is 14 residues. Germline V gene data show CDR1 as GTSNPN and CDR2 as SVGIG (reference sequence). V gave up 2 bases and J gave up 1 base, with 11 bases separating them. The chain's CDR3 is CAWSLAAFQETQYF. The CDR3 coding sequence is TGTGCCTGGAGTCTTGCCGCTTTCCAAGAGACCCAGTACTTC.

The gene calls are TRBV27 and TRBJ2-2, with 10 bases identical to TRBD1. The V and J ends lost 9 bases and 2 bases, in that order; junction bases with no gene match: 3. The CDR3 is 14 amino acids. Germline V gene sequence: CDR1 MNHEY, CDR2 SMNVEV (reference sequence). The CDR3 coding sequence is TGTGCCAGTAGACAGGGGGCCAACACCGGGGAGCTGTTTTTT. Protein sequence: CASRQGANTGELFF.

V and J are TRBV4-3 and TRBJ2-7, with D unresolved. The CDR3 is 16 amino acids. CDR1 is LGHNA, CDR2 YSLEER, per germline. V shed 0 bases and J shed 2 bases, with 14 bases lying between them. As DNA, the CDR3 is TGCGCCAGCAGCCAAGATCTGGGCGGATATCCCTACGAGCAGTACTTC. Encoded protein: CASSQDLGGYPYEQYF.

V gene TRBV5-1 combines with J gene TRBJ2-7; 9 bases agree with TRBD1. This CDR3 region has 18 residues. The germline CDR1 and CDR2 sequences are SGHRS and YFSETQ. V dropped 2 bases and J dropped 3; count of bases not matched to a gene: 15. Here the CDR3 reads CASSFLPLFMDRGYEQYF. The CDR3 DNA reads TGCGCCAGCAGCTTCTTACCCCTTTTTATGGACAGGGGCTACGAGCAGTACTTC.

The V gene is TRBV9, the J gene TRBJ2-1, with 7 bases identical to TRBD1. Per the germline V gene, CDR1 is SGDLS and CDR2 is YYNGEE. The V and J ends lost 3 bases and 6 bases, in that order; junction bases with no gene match: 9. The CDR3 contains 15 residues. The CDR3 spells CASSAEGAPGNEQFF. CDR3 bases: TGTGCCAGCAGCGCCGAGGGGGCCCCGGGCAATGAGCAGTTCTTC. The full variable domain, with the rest looked up from reference TRBV9 and TRBJ2-1, is DSGVTQTPKHLITATGQRVTLRCSPRSGDLSVYWYQQSLDQGLQFLIQYYNGEERAKGNILERFSAQQFPDLHSELNLSSLELGDSALYFCASSAEGAPGNEQFFGPGTRLTVL.

The chain couples TRBV6-5 to TRBJ2-7, with a possible D match to TRBD2 (6 bases). Germline CDR1 is MNHEY and CDR2 is SVGAGI. The CDR3 loop spans 16 amino acids. Trimming stripped 0 bases from V and 2 bases from J, with 14 bases between. Here the CDR3 DNA reads TGTGCCAGCAGTTACTCACTAGCTCGCACGCCCTACGAGCAGTACTTC. Amino acids: CASSYSLARTPYEQYF.

J is TRBJ2-5 and V is TRBV13; 13 nucleotides agree with TRBD2. The ends lost 6 bases at V and 5 bases at J; junction bases unmatched: 6. CDR3 length equals 15 residues. Germline CDR1 reads PRHDT; CDR2 reads FYEKMQ (reference sequence). This chain's CDR3 is CASSSGLAGLETQYF. DNA for the CDR3: TGTGCCAGCAGTTCGGGACTAGCGGGGTTGGAGACCCAGTACTTC. Full variable domain (missing parts from reference TRBV13 and TRBJ2-5): AAGVIQSPRHLIKEKRETATLKCYPIPRHDTVYWYQQGPGQDPQFLISFYEKMQSDKGSIPDRFSAQQFSDYHSELNMSSLELGDSALYFCASSSGLAGLETQYFGPGTRLLVL.

CDR3 residues: CASSLIAHSTDTQYF. As DNA, the CDR3 is TGTGCCAGCAGTTTGATCGCACATAGCACAGATACGCAGTATTTT. The chain links TRBV27 to TRBJ2-3, with D unclear. Germline CDR1 and CDR2: MNHEY and SMNVEV (reference sequence). V was trimmed by 3 bases and J by 0 bases, leaving 10 bases between them. CDR3 size: 15 residues.

The chain links TRBV10-3 to TRBJ2-7, with D tentatively TRBD1 (6 bases). This CDR3 contains 15 residues. V was clipped by 3 bases and J by 1 base, with 13 bases between them. Germline assignment: CDR1 ENHRY and CDR2 SYGVKD. CDR3 loop: CAISDRDIYSYEQYF. CDR3 coding DNA: TGTGCCATCAGTGATAGGGACATCTATTCCTACGAGCAGTACTTC.

On this clone: The same CDR3 can be traced to other DNA sequences in this sample. V and J are TRBV7-9 and TRBJ1-1; D gene unclear. Germline V gene sequence: CDR1 SEHNR, CDR2 FQNEAQ (reference sequence). Deletions cut 8 bases from V and 3 bases from J, with 10 bases between. This CDR3 contains 12 residues. CDR3 in amino acids: CASQWGDTEAFF. The CDR3 region has the DNA TGTGCCAGCCAATGGGGTGACACTGAAGCTTTCTTT. Full variable domain (missing parts from reference TRBV7-9 and TRBJ1-1): DTGVSQNPRHKITKRGQNVTFRCDPISEHNRLYWYRQTLGQGPEFLTYFQNEAQLEKSRLLSDRFSAERPKGSFSTLEIQRTEQGDSAMYLCASQWGDTEAFFGQGTRLTVV.

This chain links TRBV5-6 with TRBJ1-1; D is ambiguous. Germline CDR1 SGHDT, CDR2 YYEEEE. There are 11 residues in the CDR3. Trimming removed 2 bases at V and 5 bases at J, with 4 bases between. The CDR3 here is CASSFGTEAFF. CDR3 DNA sequence: TGTGCCAGCAGCTTCGGGACTGAAGCTTTCTTT.

J is TRBJ1-2 and V is TRBV5-6; D perhaps matches TRBD1 (5 bases). CDR3 size: 13 residues. V lost 4 bases, J lost 5 bases, and 12 bases lay in between. The V gene's germline CDR1 is SGHDT and CDR2 YYEEEE. This CDR3 is CASSQTDFYGYTF. CDR3 coding DNA: TGTGCCAGCAGCCAGACAGATTTTTATGGCTACACCTTC.

The chain recombines TRBV6-1 with TRBJ1-3, with D perhaps matching TRBD1 (5 bases). The CDR3 spans 15 residues. Germline lookup yields CDR1 MNHNS and CDR2 SASEGT. Trimming pared 2 bases from V and 2 bases from J, leaving 10 bases between. CDR3 region: CASSEWGLAGNTIYF. The CDR3 nucleotides are TGTGCCAGCAGTGAATGGGGGTTAGCTGGAAACACCATATATTTT.

The V call is TRBV28, the J call TRBJ1-1; D is possibly TRBD1 (5 bases). The germline gives CDR1 MDHEN, CDR2 SYDVKM. The CDR3 runs 14 residues. Trimming shortened V by 6 bases and J by 6 bases, and 17 bases separated the two germline ends. CDR3 nucleotides: TGTGCCAGCAGCCCGGACAAATATTCCGCTGAAGCTTTCTTT. Translation gives CASSPDKYSAEAFF.

This chain links TRBV28 with TRBJ2-5; D tentatively fits TRBD1 or TRBD2 (5 bases each). CDR3 length equals 13 residues. Germline-derived CDR1 and CDR2 are MDHEN and SYDVKM. V lost 5 bases and J lost 1, with 8 bases in between. The CDR3 sequence: CASSGGGQETQYF. DNA of the CDR3: TGTGCCAGCAGTGGGGGTGGCCAAGAGACCCAGTACTTC.